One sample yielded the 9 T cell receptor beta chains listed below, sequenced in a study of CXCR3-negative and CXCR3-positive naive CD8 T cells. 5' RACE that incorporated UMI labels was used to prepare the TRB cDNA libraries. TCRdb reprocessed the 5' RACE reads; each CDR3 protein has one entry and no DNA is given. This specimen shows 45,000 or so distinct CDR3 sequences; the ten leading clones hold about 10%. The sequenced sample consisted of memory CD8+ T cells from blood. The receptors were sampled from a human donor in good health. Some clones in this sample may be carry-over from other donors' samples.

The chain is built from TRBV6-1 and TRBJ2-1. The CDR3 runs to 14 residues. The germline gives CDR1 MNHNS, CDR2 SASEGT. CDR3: CASSEYESYNEQFF.

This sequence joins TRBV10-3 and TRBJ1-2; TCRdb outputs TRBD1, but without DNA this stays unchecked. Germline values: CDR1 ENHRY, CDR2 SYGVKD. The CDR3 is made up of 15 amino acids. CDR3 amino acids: CAISRPFGHGDNYTF.

The CDR3 is CASSSRDSFYEQYF. The chain carries TRBV12-3 or TRBV12-4 and TRBJ2-7; TCRdb designates TRBD1, a call that cannot be tested without DNA. CDR3 length equals 14 residues.

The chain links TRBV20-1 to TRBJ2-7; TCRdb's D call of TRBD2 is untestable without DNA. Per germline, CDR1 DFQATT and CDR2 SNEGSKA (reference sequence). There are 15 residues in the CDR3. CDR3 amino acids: CSARPPSSGSYEQYF.

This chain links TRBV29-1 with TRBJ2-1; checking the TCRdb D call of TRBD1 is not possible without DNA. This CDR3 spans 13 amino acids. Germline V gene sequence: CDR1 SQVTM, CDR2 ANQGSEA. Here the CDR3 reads CSVEVGTVNEQFF.

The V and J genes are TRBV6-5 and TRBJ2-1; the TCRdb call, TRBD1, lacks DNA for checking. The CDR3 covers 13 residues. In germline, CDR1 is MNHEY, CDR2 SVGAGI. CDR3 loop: CASSYVDRGRQFF.

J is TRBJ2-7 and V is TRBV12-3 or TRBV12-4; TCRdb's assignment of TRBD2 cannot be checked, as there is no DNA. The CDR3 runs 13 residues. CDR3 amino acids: CASSSSGTGEQYF.

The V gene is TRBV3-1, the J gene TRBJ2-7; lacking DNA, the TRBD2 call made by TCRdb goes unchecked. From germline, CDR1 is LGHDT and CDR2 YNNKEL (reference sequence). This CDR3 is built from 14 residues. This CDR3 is CASSQGTSNYEQYF.

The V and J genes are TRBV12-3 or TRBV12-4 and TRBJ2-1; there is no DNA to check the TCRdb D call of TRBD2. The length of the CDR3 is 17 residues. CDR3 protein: CASSGRADESSYNEQFF.